This entry features one TCR beta chain sequence. The data were taken from a study of blood T cell repertoires in COVID-19. Whole-study context: PBMCs, B-cell-depleted T cells, or T cells were the source of the cDNA or gDNA that made up the material.

As handled by the study authors: Reference gene primer amplification gave estimated nucleated cell counts. Method: immunoSEQ multiplex PCR; TCRdb's copy keeps in-frame clones and lacks some. From that table come the V and J calls and clone size; the DNA was used to work out D and trimming. The sample yields 150,000 to 200,000 clones, around 86% seen once. One Seattle source followed patients from active infection through their disease course. V was cut by 0 bases and J by 4 bases, with 28 bases left in between. CDR3 length: 20 residues. Germline values: CDR1 SGHRS, CDR2 YFSETQ. This TCR was sampled from a woman aged 65 to 85 with COVID-19, enrolled during active disease. Sequenced: peripheral blood. This chain connects TRBV5-1 to TRBJ2-5, with a possible D match to TRBD1 (6 bases). The CDR3 here is CASSLDQNRARGASRETQYF. CDR3 sequence (DNA): TGCGCCAGCAGCTTGGATCAGAACAGGGCCCGGGGAGCGAGCCGAGAGACCCAGTACTTC.